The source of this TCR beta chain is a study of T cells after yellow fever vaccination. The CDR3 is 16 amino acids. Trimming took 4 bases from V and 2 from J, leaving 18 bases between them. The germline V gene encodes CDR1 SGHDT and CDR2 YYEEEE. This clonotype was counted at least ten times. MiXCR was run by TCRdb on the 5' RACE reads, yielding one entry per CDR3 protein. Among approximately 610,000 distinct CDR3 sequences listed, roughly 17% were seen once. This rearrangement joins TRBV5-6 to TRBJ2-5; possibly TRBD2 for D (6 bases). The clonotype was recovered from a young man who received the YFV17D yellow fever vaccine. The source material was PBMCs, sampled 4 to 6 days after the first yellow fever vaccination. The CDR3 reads CASSPPGSRRQETQYF. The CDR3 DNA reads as TGTGCCAGCAGCCCGCCCGGGAGCAGGCGTCAAGAGACCCAGTACTTC.